What follows is one TCR beta chain and its context. The sample carries other DNA sequences with the same CDR3. This specimen belongs to a study of cytotoxic CD8 clonotypes in ibrutinib-treated CLL. Roughly 2 micrograms of genomic DNA from cryopreserved PBMCs went into TCR beta libraries. The trim removed 3 bases at V and 2 bases at J, leaving 2 bases unmatched. Germline V gene sequence: CDR1 KGHSH, CDR2 LQKENI. This CDR3 is built from 14 residues. Measured with immunoSEQ multiplex PCR; TCRdb has only the in-frame clones, and not every one. The data show about 92,000 clones, roughly three quarters seen once.

This sample comprised PBMCs, obtained after 24 months of ibrutinib treatment. The clonotype was recovered from a human donor with chronic lymphocytic leukemia. The chain combines TRBV18 with TRBJ2-7, with TRBD1 matching over 9 bases. In DNA form, the CDR3 reads TGTGCCAGCTCACCGGGACAGGGCCCCTACGAGCAGTACTTC. As protein: CASSPGQGPYEQYF. Variable domain in full (rest from reference TRBV18 and TRBJ2-7): NAGVMQNPRHLVRRRGQEARLRCSPMKGHSHVYWYRQLPEEGLKFMVYLQKENIIDESGMPKERFSAEFPKEGPSILRIQQVVRGDSAAYFCASSPGQGPYEQYFGPGTRLTVT.